This TCR beta chain was sequenced for a study of cytomegalovirus exposure and HLA in healthy donors. Repertoires were generated with immunoSEQ multiplex PCR, while TCRdb's copy carries only in-frame clones and drops some. The profile shows under 400,000 clones, approximately 88% of them singletons. This CDR3 is 15 amino acids long. Per the germline V gene, CDR1 is MNHEY and CDR2 is SVGAGI. V and J are TRBV6-5 and TRBJ2-5; TRBD2 aligns across 7 bases. The J call could be wrong; TRBJ2-7 is a better fit for the DNA end. The receptor was isolated from a man aged 25-40 years in good health and CMV-seronegative. Sample: PBMCs. The CDR3 loop is CASSYSGRGGGEQYF. The CDR3 DNA reads TGTGCCAGCAGTTACTCGGGACGGGGCGGGGGCGAGCAGTACTTC.